The clone carrying this T cell receptor (beta chain) was observed once. The J segment lost 5 bases and the V segment lost 6 bases, leaving 3 bases of the junction unmatched. Germline V gene data show CDR1 as SNHLY and CDR2 as FYNNEI. The CDR3 is 13 amino acids. The data are from a study of blood T cell repertoires in COVID-19. Study information: Researchers got acute and convalescent COVID-19 samples from the United States, Italy and Spain. PBMCs, B-cell-depleted T cells, or T cells provided the cDNA or gDNA that made up the material.

In the source study's methods: Nucleated cell counts were estimated from reference gene primer amplification. The repertoire was sequenced with immunoSEQ multiplex PCR; TCRdb's copy has only in-frame clones and lacks some. V and J calls and clone size are copied from that table; D and trimming were computed from the DNA. Of 190,000 or so clones in the sample, around 88% were seen once. This chain connects TRBV2 to TRBJ1-5, with TRBD1 identical over 8 bases. The TCR was taken from a man between 50 and 59 years old with active or convalescent COVID-19. Source material: peripheral blood. The CDR3 nucleotides are TGTGCCAGCAGGGACAGGGAGGATCAGCCCCAGCATTTT. It encodes CASRDREDQPQHF.